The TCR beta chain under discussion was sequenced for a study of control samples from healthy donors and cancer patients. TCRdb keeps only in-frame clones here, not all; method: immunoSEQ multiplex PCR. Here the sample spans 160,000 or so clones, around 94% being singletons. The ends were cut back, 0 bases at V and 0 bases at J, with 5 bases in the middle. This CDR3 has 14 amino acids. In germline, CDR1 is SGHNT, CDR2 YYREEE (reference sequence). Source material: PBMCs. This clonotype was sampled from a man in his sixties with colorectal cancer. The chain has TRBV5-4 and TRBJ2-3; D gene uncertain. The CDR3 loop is CASSLGVSTDTQYF. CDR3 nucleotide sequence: TGTGCCAGCAGCTTGGGAGTGAGCACAGATACGCAGTATTTT.